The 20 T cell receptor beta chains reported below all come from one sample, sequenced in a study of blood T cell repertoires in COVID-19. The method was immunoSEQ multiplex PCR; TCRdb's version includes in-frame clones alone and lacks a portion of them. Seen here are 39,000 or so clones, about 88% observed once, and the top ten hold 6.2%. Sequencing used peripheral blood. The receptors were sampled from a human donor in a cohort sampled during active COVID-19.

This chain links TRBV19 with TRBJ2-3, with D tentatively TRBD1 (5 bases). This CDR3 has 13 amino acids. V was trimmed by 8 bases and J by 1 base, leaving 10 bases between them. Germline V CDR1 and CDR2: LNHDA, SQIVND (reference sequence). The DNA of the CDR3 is TGTGCCAGTGGGGCCGTCGGCACAGATACGCAGTATTTT. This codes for CASGAVGTDTQYF.

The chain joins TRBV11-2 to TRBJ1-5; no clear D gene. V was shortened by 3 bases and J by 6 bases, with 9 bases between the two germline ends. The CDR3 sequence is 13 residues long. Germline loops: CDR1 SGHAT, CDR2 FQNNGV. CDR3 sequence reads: CASSFTDGQPQHF. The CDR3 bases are TGTGCCAGCAGCTTCACAGATGGTCAGCCCCAGCATTTT.

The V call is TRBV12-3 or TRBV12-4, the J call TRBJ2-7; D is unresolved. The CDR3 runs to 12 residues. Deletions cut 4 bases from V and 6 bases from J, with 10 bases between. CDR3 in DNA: TGTGCCAGCAGTTACGGGTTAGGCGAGCAGTACTTC. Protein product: CASSYGLGEQYF.

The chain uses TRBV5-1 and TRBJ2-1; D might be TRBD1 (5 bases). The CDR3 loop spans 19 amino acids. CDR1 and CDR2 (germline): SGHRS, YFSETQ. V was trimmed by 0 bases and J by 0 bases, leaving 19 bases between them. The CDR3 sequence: CASSLALGRIISSYNEQFF. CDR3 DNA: TGCGCCAGCAGCTTGGCTCTGGGGCGGATAATCAGCTCCTACAATGAGCAGTTCTTC. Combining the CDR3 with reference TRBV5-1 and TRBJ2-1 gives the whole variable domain KAGVTQTPRYLIKTRGQQVTLSCSPISGHRSVSWYQQTPGQGLQFLFEYFSETQRNKGNFPGRFSGRQFSNSRSEMNVSTLELGDSALYLCASSLALGRIISSYNEQFFGPGTRLTVL.

The CDR3 protein is CASSPSGRSQYF. The CDR3 DNA follows: TGTGCCAGCAGCCCTAGCGGGAGATCGCAGTATTTT. V is TRBV7-9 and J is TRBJ2-3, with 10 bases lining up with TRBD2. V gave up 5 bases and J gave up 10 bases; unmatched junction bases: 3. This CDR3 is built from 12 residues. Germline CDR1 reads SEHNR; CDR2 reads FQNEAQ (reference sequence).

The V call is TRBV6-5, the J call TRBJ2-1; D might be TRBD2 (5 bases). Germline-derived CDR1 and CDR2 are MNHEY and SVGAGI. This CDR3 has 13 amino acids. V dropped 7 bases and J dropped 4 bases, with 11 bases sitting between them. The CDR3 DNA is TGTGCCAGCACTCCCTCGGGGTACAATGAGCAGTTCTTC. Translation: CASTPSGYNEQFF.

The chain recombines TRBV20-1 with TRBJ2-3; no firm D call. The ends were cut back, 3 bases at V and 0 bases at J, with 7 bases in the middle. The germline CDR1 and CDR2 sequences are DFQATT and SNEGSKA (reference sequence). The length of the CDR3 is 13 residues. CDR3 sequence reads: CSASGTSTDTQYF. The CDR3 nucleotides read TGCAGTGCTAGTGGAACTAGCACAGATACGCAGTATTTT.

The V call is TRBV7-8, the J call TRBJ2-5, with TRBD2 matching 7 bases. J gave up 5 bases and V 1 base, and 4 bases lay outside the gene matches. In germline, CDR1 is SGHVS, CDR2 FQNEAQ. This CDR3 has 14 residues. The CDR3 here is CASSLGTAGETQYF. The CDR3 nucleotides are TGTGCCAGCAGCTTAGGCACAGCGGGGGAGACCCAGTACTTC.

The CDR3 DNA is TGTGCCAGCAGTGAGGGGGACAGGGGGGTCGAGCAGTACTTC. Encoded protein: CASSEGDRGVEQYF. The V gene is TRBV2, the J gene TRBJ2-7; TRBD1 aligns across 11 bases. From germline, CDR1 is SNHLY and CDR2 FYNNEI. Losses at the gene ends were 3 bases for V and 6 bases for J; bases not matched to a gene: 4. The CDR3 loop spans 14 amino acids.

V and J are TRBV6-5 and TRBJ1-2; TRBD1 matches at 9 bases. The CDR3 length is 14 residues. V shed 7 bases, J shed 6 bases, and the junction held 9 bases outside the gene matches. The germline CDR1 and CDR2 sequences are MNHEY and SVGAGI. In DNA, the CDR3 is TGTGCCAGCACCTTAGGACAGGGGTATCATGGCTACACCTTC. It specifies CASTLGQGYHGYTF.

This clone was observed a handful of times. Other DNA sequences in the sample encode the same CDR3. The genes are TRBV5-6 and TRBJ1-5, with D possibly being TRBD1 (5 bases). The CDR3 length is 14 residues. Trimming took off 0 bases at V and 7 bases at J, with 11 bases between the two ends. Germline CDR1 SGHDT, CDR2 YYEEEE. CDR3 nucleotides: TGTGCCAGCAGCTTGGCCGGGGGGGACCAGCCCCAGCATTTT. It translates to CASSLAGGDQPQHF.

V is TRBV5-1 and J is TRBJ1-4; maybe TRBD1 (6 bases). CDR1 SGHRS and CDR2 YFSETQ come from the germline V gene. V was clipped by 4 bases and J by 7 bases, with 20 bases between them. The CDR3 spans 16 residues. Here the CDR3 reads CASSLTRQDGFEKLFF. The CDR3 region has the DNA TGCGCCAGCAGCCTTACCCGACAGGATGGGTTTGAAAAACTGTTTTTT.

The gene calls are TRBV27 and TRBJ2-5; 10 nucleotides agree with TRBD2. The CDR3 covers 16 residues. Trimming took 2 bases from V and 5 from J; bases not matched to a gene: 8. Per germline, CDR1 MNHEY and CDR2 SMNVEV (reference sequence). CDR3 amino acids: CASSLILAGGSETQYF. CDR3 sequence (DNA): TGTGCCAGCAGTTTAATATTAGCGGGGGGTTCGGAGACCCAGTACTTC.

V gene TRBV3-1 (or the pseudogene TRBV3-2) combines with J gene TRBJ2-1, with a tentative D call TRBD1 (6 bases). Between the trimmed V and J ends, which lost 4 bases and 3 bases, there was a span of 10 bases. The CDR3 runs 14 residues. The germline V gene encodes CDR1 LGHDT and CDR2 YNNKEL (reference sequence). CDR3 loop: CASSLQGSYNEQFF. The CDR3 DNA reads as TGTGCCAGCAGCCTTCAGGGGAGCTACAATGAGCAGTTCTTC.

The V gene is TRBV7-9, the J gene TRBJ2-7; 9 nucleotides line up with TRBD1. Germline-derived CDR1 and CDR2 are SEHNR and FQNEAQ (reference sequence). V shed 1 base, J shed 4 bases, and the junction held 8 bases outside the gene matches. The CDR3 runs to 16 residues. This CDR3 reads CASSLEGTGRLYEQYF. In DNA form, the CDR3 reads TGTGCCAGCAGCTTAGAAGGGACAGGGAGGTTGTACGAGCAGTACTTC.

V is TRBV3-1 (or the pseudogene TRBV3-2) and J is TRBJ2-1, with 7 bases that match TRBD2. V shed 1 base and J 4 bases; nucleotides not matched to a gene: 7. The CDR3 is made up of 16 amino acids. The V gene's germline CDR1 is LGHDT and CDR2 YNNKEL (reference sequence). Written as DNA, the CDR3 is TGTGCCAGCAGCCAAGTACGCAGCGGGGCTTACAATGAGCAGTTCTTC. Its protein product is CASSQVRSGAYNEQFF.

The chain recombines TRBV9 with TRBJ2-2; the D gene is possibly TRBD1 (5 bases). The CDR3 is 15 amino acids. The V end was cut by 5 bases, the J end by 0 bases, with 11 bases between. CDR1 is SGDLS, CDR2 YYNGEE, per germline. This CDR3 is CASRETGANTGELFF. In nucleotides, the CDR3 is TGTGCCAGCAGGGAAACAGGAGCGAACACCGGGGAGCTGTTTTTT. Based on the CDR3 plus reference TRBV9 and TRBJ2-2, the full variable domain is DSGVTQTPKHLITATGQRVTLRCSPRSGDLSVYWYQQSLDQGLQFLIQYYNGEERAKGNILERFSAQQFPDLHSELNLSSLELGDSALYFCASRETGANTGELFFGEGSRLTVL.

Here the CDR3 reads CASSLMGADYEQYF. The CDR3 nucleotides read TGTGCCAGCAGCTTAATGGGAGCTGACTACGAGCAGTACTTC. V is TRBV7-9 and J is TRBJ2-7; a weak D match, TRBD2 (5 bases). The CDR3 spans 14 residues. V shed 2 bases and J shed 3 bases, with 11 bases lying between them. CDR1 SEHNR and CDR2 FQNEAQ come from the germline V gene (reference sequence).

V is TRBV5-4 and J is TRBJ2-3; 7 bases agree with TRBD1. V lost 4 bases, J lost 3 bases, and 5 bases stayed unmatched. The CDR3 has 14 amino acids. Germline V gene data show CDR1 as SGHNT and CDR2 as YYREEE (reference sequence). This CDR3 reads CASSADRATDTQYF. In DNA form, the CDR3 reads TGTGCCAGCAGCGCCGACAGGGCAACAGATACGCAGTATTTT.

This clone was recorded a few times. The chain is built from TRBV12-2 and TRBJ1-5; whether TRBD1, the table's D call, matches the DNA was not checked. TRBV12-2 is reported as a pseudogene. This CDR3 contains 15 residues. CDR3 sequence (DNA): TGTGCAAGTCGGGACAGCCAATATAGCAATCAGCCCCAGCATTTT. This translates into CASRDSQYSNQPQHF.